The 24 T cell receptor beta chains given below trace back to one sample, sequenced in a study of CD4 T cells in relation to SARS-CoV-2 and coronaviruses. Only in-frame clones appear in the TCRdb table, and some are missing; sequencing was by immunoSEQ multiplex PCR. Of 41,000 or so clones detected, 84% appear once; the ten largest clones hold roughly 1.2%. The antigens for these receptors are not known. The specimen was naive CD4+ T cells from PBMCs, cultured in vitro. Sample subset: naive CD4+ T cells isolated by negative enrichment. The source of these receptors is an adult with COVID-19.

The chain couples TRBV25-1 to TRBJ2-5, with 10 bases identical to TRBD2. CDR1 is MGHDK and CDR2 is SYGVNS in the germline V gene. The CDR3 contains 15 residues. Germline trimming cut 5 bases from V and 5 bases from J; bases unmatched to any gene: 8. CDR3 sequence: CASSSLAGVWETQYF. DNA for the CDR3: TGTGCCAGCAGTTCCCTAGCGGGAGTTTGGGAGACCCAGTACTTC.

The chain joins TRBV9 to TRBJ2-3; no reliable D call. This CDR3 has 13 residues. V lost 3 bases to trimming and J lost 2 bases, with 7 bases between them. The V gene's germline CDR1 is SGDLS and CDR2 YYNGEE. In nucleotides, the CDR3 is TGTGCCAGCAGCGGGGCAGTCACAGATACGCAGTATTTT. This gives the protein CASSGAVTDTQYF.

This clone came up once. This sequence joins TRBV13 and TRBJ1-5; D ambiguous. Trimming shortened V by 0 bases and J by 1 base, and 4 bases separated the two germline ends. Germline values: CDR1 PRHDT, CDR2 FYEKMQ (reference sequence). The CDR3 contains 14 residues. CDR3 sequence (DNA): TGTGCCAGCAGCTTAGGGCTGAGCAATCAGCCCCAGCATTTT. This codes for CASSLGLSNQPQHF. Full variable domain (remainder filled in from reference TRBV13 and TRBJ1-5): AAGVIQSPRHLIKEKRETATLKCYPIPRHDTVYWYQQGPGQDPQFLISFYEKMQSDKGSIPDRFSAQQFSDYHSELNMSSLELGDSALYFCASSLGLSNQPQHFGDGTRLSIL.

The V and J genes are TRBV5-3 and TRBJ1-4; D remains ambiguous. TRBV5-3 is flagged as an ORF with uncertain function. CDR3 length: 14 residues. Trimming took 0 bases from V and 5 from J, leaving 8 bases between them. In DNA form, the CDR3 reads TGTGCCAGAAGCTTGGAAAGCAACAATGAAAAACTGTTTTTT. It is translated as CARSLESNNEKLFF.

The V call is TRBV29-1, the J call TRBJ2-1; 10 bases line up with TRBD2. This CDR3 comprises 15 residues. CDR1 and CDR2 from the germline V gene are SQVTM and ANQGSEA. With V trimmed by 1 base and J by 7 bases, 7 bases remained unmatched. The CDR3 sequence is CSVEVSGRAENEQFF. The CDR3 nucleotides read TGCAGCGTTGAAGTGAGCGGGAGGGCCGAAAATGAGCAGTTCTTC.

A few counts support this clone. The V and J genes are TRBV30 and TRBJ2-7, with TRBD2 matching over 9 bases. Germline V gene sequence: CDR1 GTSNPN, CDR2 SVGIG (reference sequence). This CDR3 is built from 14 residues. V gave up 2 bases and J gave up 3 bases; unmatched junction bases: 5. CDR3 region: CAWSTTSGHYEQYF. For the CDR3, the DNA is TGTGCCTGGAGTACGACTAGCGGACACTACGAGCAGTACTTC. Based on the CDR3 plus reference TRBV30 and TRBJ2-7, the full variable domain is SQTIHQWPATLVQPVGSPLSLECTVEGTSNPNLYWYRQAAGRGLQLLFYSVGIGQISSEVPQNLSASRPQDRQFILSSKKLLLSDSGFYLCAWSTTSGHYEQYFGPGTRLTVT.

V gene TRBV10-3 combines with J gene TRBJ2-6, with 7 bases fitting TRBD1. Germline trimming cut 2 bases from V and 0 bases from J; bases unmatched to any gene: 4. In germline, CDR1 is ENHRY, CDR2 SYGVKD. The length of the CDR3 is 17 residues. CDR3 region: CAISEGTARSGANVLTF. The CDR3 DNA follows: TGTGCCATCAGTGAGGGGACAGCCCGCTCTGGGGCCAACGTCCTGACTTTC.

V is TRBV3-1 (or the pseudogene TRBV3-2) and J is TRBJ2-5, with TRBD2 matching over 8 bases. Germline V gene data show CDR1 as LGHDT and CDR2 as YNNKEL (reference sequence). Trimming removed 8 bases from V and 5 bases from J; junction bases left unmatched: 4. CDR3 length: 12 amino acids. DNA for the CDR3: TGTGCCAGCTCCGGGGGGGTGGAGACCCAGTACTTC. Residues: CASSGGVETQYF.

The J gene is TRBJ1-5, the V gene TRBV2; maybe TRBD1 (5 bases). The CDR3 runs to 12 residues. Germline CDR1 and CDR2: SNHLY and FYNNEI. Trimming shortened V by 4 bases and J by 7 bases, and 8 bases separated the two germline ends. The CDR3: CASSGEGQPQHF. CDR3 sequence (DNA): TGTGCCAGCAGTGGGGAGGGGCAGCCCCAGCATTTT.

CDR3 residues: CASSLYRGADTQYF. The CDR3 nucleotides are TGTGCCAGCAGCTTATACAGGGGGGCCGATACGCAGTATTTT. The chain combines TRBV7-3 with TRBJ2-3, with 8 bases lining up with TRBD1. This CDR3 contains 14 residues. The germline V gene encodes CDR1 SGHTA and CDR2 FQGTGA. Trimming cost V 2 bases and J 6 bases; bases outside gene matches: 4.

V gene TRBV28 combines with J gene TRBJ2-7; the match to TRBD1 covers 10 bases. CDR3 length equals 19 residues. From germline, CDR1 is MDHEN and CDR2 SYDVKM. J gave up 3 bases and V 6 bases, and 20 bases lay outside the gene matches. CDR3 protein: CASSSHNPIGTGAHYEQYF. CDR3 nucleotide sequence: TGTGCCAGCAGCTCTCACAATCCCATCGGGACAGGGGCTCACTACGAGCAGTACTTC.

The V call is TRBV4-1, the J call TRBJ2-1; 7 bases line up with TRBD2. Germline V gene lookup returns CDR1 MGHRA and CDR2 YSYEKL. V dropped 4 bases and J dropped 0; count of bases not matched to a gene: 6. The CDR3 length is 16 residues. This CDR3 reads CASSLSGGSSYNEQFF. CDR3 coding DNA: TGCGCCAGCAGCCTGTCTGGCGGGAGCTCCTACAATGAGCAGTTCTTC.

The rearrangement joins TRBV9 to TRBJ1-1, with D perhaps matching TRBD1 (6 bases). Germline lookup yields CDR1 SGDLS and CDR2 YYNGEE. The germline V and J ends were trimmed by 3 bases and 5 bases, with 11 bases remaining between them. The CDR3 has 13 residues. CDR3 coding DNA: TGTGCCAGCAGCGCAGCAGGGGTTACTGAAGCTTTCTTT. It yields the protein CASSAAGVTEAFF.

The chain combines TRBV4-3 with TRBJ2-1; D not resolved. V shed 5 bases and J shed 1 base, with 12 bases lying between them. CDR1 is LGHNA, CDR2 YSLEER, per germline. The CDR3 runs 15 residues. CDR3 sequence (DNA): TGCGCCAGCAGCGCTCGACTGGGATCCTACAATGAGCAGTTCTTC. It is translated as CASSARLGSYNEQFF.

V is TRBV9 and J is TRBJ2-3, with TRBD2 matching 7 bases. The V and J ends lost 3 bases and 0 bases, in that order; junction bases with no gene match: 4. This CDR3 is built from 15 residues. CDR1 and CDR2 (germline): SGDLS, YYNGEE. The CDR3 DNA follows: TGTGCCAGCAGCGGGGGTAGCGGGAGCACAGATACGCAGTATTTT. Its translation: CASSGGSGSTDTQYF.

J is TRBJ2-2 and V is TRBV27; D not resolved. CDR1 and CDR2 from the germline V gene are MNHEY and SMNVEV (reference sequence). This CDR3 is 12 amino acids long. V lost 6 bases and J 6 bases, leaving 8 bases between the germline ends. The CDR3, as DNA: TGTGCCAGCAGACGGCTAGCCGGGGAGCTGTTTTTT. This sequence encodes CASRRLAGELFF.

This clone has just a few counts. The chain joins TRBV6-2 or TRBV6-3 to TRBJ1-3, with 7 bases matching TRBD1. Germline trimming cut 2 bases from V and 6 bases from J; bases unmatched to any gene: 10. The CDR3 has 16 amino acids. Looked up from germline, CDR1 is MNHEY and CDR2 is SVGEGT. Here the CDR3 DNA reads TGTGCCAGCAGTTACACCACGGGACAGCCTATAAACACCATATATTTT. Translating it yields CASSYTTGQPINTIYF.

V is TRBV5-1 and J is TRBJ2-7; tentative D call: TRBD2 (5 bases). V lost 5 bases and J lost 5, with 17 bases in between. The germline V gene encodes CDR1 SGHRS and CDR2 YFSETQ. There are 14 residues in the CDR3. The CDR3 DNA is TGCGCCAGCAGGGTTTCGGAGGCCCGGCACGAGCAGTACTTC. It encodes CASRVSEARHEQYF.

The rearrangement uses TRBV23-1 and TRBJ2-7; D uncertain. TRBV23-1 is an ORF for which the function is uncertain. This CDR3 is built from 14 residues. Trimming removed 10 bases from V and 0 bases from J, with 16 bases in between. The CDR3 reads CANPGRKISYEQYF. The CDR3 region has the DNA TGCGCCAACCCCGGGCGCAAAATCTCCTACGAGCAGTACTTC.

The CDR3 bases are TGTGCCAGCAGCCTCCGACTAGCGTCGCAAGAGACCCAGTACTTC. Its translation is CASSLRLASQETQYF. The chain links TRBV9 to TRBJ2-5; 8 bases map to TRBD2. Germline values: CDR1 SGDLS, CDR2 YYNGEE. The CDR3 loop spans 15 amino acids. The junction had 7 bases not matched to a gene; V was cut back by 4 bases and J by 2 bases.

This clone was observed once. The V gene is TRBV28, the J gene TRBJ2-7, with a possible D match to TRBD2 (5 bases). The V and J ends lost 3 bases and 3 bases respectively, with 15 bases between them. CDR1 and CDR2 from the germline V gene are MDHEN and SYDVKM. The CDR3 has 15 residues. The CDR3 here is CASSFPGFGIYEQYF. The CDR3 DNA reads TGTGCCAGCAGTTTCCCGGGGTTTGGAATCTACGAGCAGTACTTC.

CDR3 amino acids: CASSLSGTGYGYTF. The CDR3 DNA reads as TGTGCCAGCAGCCTCTCCGGGACAGGGTACGGCTACACCTTC. The chain uses TRBV6-6 and TRBJ1-2; TRBD1 matches 9 bases. There are 14 residues in the CDR3. J lost 8 bases, V lost 6 bases, and 10 bases had no gene match. The germline gives CDR1 MNHNY, CDR2 SVGAGI (reference sequence).

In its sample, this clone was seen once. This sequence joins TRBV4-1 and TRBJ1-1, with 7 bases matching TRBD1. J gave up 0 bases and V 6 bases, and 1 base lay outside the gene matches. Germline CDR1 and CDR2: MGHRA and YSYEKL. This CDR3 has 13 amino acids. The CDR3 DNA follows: TGCGCCAGCAGGGGACAGATGAACACTGAAGCTTTCTTT. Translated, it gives CASRGQMNTEAFF.

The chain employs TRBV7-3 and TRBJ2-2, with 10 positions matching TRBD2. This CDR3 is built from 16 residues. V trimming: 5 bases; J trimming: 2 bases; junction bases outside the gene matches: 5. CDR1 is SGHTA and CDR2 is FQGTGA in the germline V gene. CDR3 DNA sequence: TGTGCCAGCAGCCTTCTAGCGGGAGACAACACCGGGGAGCTGTTTTTT. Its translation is CASSLLAGDNTGELFF.